This T cell receptor beta chain stems from a study of blood T cells in healthy people across ages. Study-wide context: Researchers report that template switching captured about one barcoded beta molecule per two T cells.

Through a sample-barcoded 5' primer and a J-beta primer mix, a second PCR was run for roughly 7 to 12 cycles. MiXCR, applied by TCRdb to the 5' RACE reads, yields one record per CDR3 protein. The table lists about 900,000 distinct CDR3 sequences, about 48% of them singletons. The sample holds a few counts of this clonotype. This CDR3 contains 14 residues. Healthy Caucasian individuals from Russia aged about 6 to 90 served as donors. Drawing of peripheral blood yielded 8.5 to 10 milliliters from each donor. Extraction of total RNA produced a minimum of 5.5 micrograms from each sample. This receptor was obtained from a young man in good health. The specimen was blood. The rearrangement uses TRBV12-3 or TRBV12-4 and TRBJ2-7, with 10 bases aligning to TRBD2. The last part of the DNA fits TRBJ2-5 better; the J call may be wrong. The CDR3 sequence is CASTGSGGFGTQYF. The CDR3 DNA follows: TGTGCCAGCACCGGTAGCGGGGGGTTTGGGACCCAGTACTTC.